These T cell receptor beta chains were read from a single sample in a study of shared clonotypes between healthy human individuals. TCRdb keeps only in-frame clones here, not all; method: immunoSEQ multiplex PCR. The table shows about 1 million clones, with around 74% occurring only once. Specimen: memory CD4+ T cells sorted from blood. These receptors were obtained from a young man in good health. Both conserved end residues are part of each CDR3. The D gene is left open where the match is weak. Not every row has a clone size; where given, it reads once, few, many or a size class.

>TRBV11-2|.|TRBJ1-4|few
CASSFGGGEKLFF
TGTGCCAGCAGCTTCGGCGGGGGTGAAAAACTGTTTTTT
>TRBV19|TRBD1|TRBJ1-2|.
CASSIQQGSGGYTF
TGTGCCAGTAGTATTCAACAGGGGAGTGGAGGCTACACCTTC
>TRBV2|.|TRBJ1-3|once
CASAAAGSSGNTIYF
TGTGCCAGCGCTGCGGCAGGAAGCTCTGGAAACACCATATATTTT
>TRBV30|.|TRBJ2-1|.
CAWGRQEQFF
TGTGCCTGGGGGAGGCAGGAGCAGTTCTTC
>TRBV5-1|.|TRBJ1-2|.
CASSPGSAPLYGYTF
TGCGCCAGCAGCCCTGGGTCAGCCCCTTTATATGGCTACACCTTC
>TRBV12-5|.|TRBJ2-3|.
CASGSTDTQYF
TGTGCTAGTGGAAGCACAGATACGCAGTATTTT
>TRBV30|.|TRBJ2-3|.
CAWSVGADTQYF
TGTGCCTGGAGTGTGGGGGCAGATACGCAGTATTTT
>TRBV5-1|.|TRBJ2-7|.
CASSFLTGGGYEQYF
TGCGCCAGCAGCTTTTTGACAGGAGGGGGGTACGAGCAGTACTTC
>TRBV5-1|TRBD2|TRBJ2-3|.
CASSLALAGETDTQYF
TGCGCCAGCAGCTTGGCACTAGCGGGAGAAACAGATACGCAGTATTTT
>TRBV30|.|TRBJ2-4|.
CAWMGLAKNIQYF
TGTGCCTGGATGGGACTAGCCAAAAACATTCAGTACTTC
>TRBV19|.|TRBJ2-5|.
CASSIVNSQETQYF
TGTGCCAGTAGTATCGTCAACAGCCAAGAGACCCAGTACTTC
>TRBV19|TRBD1|TRBJ1-6|few
CASSPRTGGDSPLHF
TGTGCCAGTAGTCCCCGGACAGGGGGCGATTCACCCCTCCACTTT
>TRBV11-2|.|TRBJ1-1|.
CASTDVGTVFTEAFF
TGTGCCAGCACCGACGTTGGGACGGTTTTCACTGAAGCTTTCTTT
>TRBV19|.|TRBJ2-7|.
CASSLKGGYEQYF
TGTGCCAGTAGCCTTAAGGGCGGGTACGAGCAGTACTTC
>TRBV7-2|.|TRBJ1-2|.
CASSLVSGVYGYTF
TGTGCCAGCAGCTTAGTCTCAGGGGTTTATGGCTACACCTTC
>TRBV6-1|.|TRBJ1-1|.
CASSAPGGMPTEAFF
TGTGCCAGCAGTGCACCGGGGGGTATGCCCACTGAAGCTTTCTTT
>TRBV10-3|.|TRBJ1-4|.
CATMLGGGEKLFF
TGTGCCACCATGTTGGGGGGCGGTGAAAAACTGTTTTTT
>TRBV4-1|TRBD1|TRBJ1-6|.
CASSQGQGHNSPLHF
TGCGCCAGCAGCCAAGGACAGGGCCATAATTCACCCCTCCACTTT
>TRBV7-6|.|TRBJ2-1|.
CASSRQVGGGSYNEQFF
TGTGCCAGCAGCCGACAGGTGGGAGGAGGCTCCTACAATGAGCAGTTCTTC
>TRBV5-1|TRBD2|TRBJ2-5|.
CASSLGLAGGQETQYF
TGCGCCAGCAGCTTGGGACTAGCGGGGGGCCAAGAGACCCAGTACTTC
>TRBV6-6|.|TRBJ2-3|.
CASSYYMGSTDTQYF
TGTGCCAGCAGTTACTATATGGGTAGCACAGATACGCAGTATTTT